This note documents a single T cell receptor beta chain sequence. Germline V gives CDR1 SGHAT, CDR2 FQNNGV. This CDR3 is 14 amino acids long. V was clipped by 1 base and J by 6 bases, with 11 bases between them. These data belong to a study of blood T cell repertoires in COVID-19. This table comes from immunoSEQ multiplex PCR, and its TCRdb copy is limited to in-frame clones, with some not included. This sample has 330,000 or so clones, with roughly 90% found just once. The clonotype was recovered from a man aged 25 to 45 with COVID-19, enrolled during active disease. The chain links TRBV11-2 to TRBJ2-3; D call uncertain. The sample consisted of peripheral blood. CDR3 nucleotides: TGTGCCAGCAGCTTAGTTCGAGGTTCGGATACGCAGTATTTT. Its protein is CASSLVRGSDTQYF.